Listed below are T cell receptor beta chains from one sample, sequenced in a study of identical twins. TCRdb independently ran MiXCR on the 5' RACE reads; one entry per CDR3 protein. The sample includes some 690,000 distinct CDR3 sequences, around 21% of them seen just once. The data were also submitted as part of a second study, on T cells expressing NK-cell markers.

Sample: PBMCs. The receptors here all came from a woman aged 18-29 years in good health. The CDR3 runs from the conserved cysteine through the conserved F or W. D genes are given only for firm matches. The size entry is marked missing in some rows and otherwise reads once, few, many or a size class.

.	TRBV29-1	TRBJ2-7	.	CSVVGRSLDEQYF	TGCAGCGTTGTGGGACGCTCTTTGGACGAGCAGTACTTC
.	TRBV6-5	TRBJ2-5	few	CASSYSPSQETQYF	TGTGCCAGCAGTTACTCTCCTAGCCAAGAGACCCAGTACTTC
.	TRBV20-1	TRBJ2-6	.	CSAPSHSTGPSYSGANVLTF	TGCAGTGCCCCAAGCCATTCTACCGGCCCATCTTACTCTGGGGCCAACGTCCTGACTTTC
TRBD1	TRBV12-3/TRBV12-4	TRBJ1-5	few	CASSHRTGFDQPQHF	TGTGCCAGCAGTCATCGGACAGGGTTTGATCAGCCCCAGCATTTT
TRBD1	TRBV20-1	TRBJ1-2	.	CSAQDRADYGYTF	TGCAGTGCTCAGGACAGGGCTGACTATGGCTACACTTTC
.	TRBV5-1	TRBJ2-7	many	CASSLAGSSYEQYF	TGTGCCAGCAGTTTGGCGGGCAGCTCCTACGAGCAGTACTTC
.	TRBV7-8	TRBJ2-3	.	CASSLVDSTDTQYF	TGTGCCAGCAGCTTAGTGGATTCTACAGATACGCAGTATTTT
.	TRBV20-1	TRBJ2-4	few	CSARDRGRGNIQYF	TGCAGTGCTAGAGATCGGGGCAGAGGAAACATTCAGTACTTC
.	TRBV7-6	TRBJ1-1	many	CASSSGRGNTEAFF	TGTGCCAGCAGCTCGGGACGGGGGAACACTGAAGCTTTCTTT
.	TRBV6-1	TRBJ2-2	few	CASNGPGELFF	TGTGCCAGCAACGGACCCGGGGAGCTGTTTTTT
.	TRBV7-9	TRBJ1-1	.	CASSLVGSSEANTEAFF	TGTGCCAGCAGCTTAGTGGGGTCATCCGAAGCCAACACTGAAGCTTTCTTT
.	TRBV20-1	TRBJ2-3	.	CSAVRDGKNTQYF	TGCAGTGCCGTCCGGGACGGAAAGAATACGCAGTATTTT
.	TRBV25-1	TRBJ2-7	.	CASRGRDYEQYF	TGTGCCAGCCGGGGAAGAGACTACGAGCAGTACTTC
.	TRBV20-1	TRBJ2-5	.	CSASPLGRAIAGETQYF	TGCAGTGCTAGTCCCTTAGGGCGGGCGATAGCAGGGGAGACCCAGTACTTC
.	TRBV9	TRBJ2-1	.	CASSHKGLSDYNEQFF	TGTGCCAGCAGTCACAAAGGGCTCTCGGACTACAATGAGCAGTTCTTC
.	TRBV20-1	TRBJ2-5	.	CSALSTRAPETQYF	TGCAGTGCCCTTTCGACAAGGGCCCCAGAGACCCAGTACTTC
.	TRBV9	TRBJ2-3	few	CASNRGALITDTQYF	TGTGCCAGTAATAGAGGGGCCCTTATCACAGATACGCAGTATTTT
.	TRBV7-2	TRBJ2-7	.	CASSLGGRTYEQYF	TGTGCCAGCAGCTTAGGGGGCAGGACCTACGAGCAGTACTTC
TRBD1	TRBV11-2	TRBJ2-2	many	CASSQRLTGDTGELFF	TGTGCCAGCAGCCAGAGGTTGACAGGGGACACCGGGGAGCTGTTTTTT
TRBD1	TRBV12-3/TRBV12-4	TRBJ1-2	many	CASTFGTGSGYTF	TGTGCCAGCACCTTCGGGACAGGGTCTGGCTACACCTTC
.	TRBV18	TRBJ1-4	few	CASSPPGGKTNEKLFF	TGTGCCAGCTCACCACCGGGGGGGAAGACTAATGAAAAACTGTTTTTT